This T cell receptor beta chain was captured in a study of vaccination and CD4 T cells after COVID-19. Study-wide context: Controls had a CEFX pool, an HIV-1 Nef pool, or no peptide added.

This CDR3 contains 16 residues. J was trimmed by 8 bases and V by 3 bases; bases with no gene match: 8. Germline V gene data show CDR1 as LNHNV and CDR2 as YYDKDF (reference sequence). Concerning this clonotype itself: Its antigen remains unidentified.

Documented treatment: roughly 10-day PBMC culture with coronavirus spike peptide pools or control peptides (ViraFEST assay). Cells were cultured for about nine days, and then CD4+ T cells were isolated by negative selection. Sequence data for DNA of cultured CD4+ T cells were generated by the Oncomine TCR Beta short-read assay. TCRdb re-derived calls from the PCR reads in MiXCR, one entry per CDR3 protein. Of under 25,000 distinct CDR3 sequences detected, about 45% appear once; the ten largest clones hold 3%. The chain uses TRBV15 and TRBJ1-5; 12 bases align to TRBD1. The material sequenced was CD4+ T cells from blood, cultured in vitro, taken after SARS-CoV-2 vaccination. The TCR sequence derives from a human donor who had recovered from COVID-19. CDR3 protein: CATSRPGQGATKPQHF. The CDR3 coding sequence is TGTGCCACCAGCAGGCCGGGACAGGGGGCCACGAAGCCCCAGCATTTT.